The text below deals with one T cell receptor (beta chain). Antigen unknown. The data stem from a study of T cell responses to AZD1222 COVID-19 vaccine. Study-level information: The study pooled second doses at about 4 or about 12 weeks.

CDR1 is SGHAT and CDR2 is FQNNGV in the germline V gene. This CDR3 contains 10 residues. V lost 7 bases, J lost 5 bases, and 5 bases lay in between. Method: immunoSEQ multiplex PCR; TCRdb's copy keeps in-frame clones and lacks some. The sample lists 100,000 to 150,000 clones; more than 70% were seen once. Findings and limits, study-wide: White British donors predominated, females outnumbered males, and clonal diversity was possibly underestimated. Two AZD1222 administrations were followed by greater Spike-specific TCR breadth and depth. Just a handful of AZD1222 recipients were seropositive at baseline.

This specimen consisted of peripheral blood, obtained on day 0 of AZD1222 vaccination. This sequence originates from an adult in good health. The rearrangement uses TRBV11-2 and TRBJ1-1, with D uncertain. This CDR3 is CASKVTEAFF. The CDR3 DNA reads as TGTGCCAGCAAGGTTACTGAAGCTTTCTTT.